The T cell receptor (beta chain) described here comes from a study of beta chain features in type 1 diabetes. Study-level results: Lower insertion and higher deletion counts appeared at VDJ junctions in type 1 diabetes patients. The cDNA sequencing approach could over-represent high-TCR-expressing cells. When Type 1 diabetes patients were examined, their TCRB CDR3s proved moderately but significantly shorter in all four CD4+ subsets.

Investigators reverse transcribed all isolated RNA, so they sequenced expressed TCRB transcripts. The assay was immunoSEQ multiplex PCR, and TCRdb's table has in-frame clones only and misses some. The table lists 860,000 or so clones, 15% to 20% of them singletons. One heparinised blood draw averaging around 100 mL was given by each donor. The table lists this clone with a few counts. No antigen is known for it. The clonotype comes from a woman between 18 and 30 years old in good health. Sequencing input: naive CD4+ T cells from blood.

The chain's CDR3 is CASSEGGGSLYNEQFF. CDR3 coding DNA: TGTGCCAGCAGTGAAGGGGGGGGCAGCCTCTACAATGAGCAGTTCTTC. V usage is TRBV25-1 and J usage is TRBJ2-1; weak D call: TRBD2 (7 bases). The V gene lost 2 bases and the J gene lost 3 bases, with 14 bases spanning the gap. The CDR3 runs to 16 residues. The germline V gene has CDR1 MGHDK and CDR2 SYGVNS.